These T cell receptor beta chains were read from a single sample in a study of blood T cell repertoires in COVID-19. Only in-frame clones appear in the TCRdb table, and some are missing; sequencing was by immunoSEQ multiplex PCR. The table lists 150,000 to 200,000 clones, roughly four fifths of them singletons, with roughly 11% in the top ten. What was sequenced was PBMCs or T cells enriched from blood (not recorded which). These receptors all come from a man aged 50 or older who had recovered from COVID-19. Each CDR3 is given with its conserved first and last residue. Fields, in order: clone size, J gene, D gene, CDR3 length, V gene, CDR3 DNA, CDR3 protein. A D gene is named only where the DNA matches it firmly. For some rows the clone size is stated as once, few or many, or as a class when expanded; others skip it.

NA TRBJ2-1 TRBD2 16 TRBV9 TGTGCCAGCAGCGTAGGACTAGCGGGAGTGGTTAATGAGCAGTTCTTC CASSVGLAGVVNEQFF
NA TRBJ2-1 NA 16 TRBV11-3 TGTGCCAGCAGCTTTGGGAACCGGGATCTCGAGGATGAGCAGTTCTTC CASSFGNRDLEDEQFF
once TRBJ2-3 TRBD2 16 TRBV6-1 TGTGCCAGCAGTGGGGGTAGACTAGCGGGCGAAGATACGCAGTATTTT CASSGGRLAGEDTQYF
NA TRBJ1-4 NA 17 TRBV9 TGTGCCAGCAGCGTAGGGCGGGGCCCCAGCTCCAATGAAAAACTGTTTTTT CASSVGRGPSSNEKLFF
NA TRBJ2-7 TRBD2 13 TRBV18 TGTGCCAGCTCACCAGGGGGGACTAACGAGCAGTACTTC CASSPGGTNEQYF
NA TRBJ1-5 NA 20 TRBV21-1 TGTGCCAGCAGCAAAGTTGAGAGGGGGAAAACAGGGGCAAGCAATCAGCCCCAGCATTTT CASSKVERGKTGASNQPQHF
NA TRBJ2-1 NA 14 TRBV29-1 TGCAGCGTTGGTGAGGAGGCGATCTACAATGAGCAGTTCTTC CSVGEEAIYNEQFF
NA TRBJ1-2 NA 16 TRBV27 TGTGCCAGCACCCGCCGAGCAGGCCTAAATAACTATGGCTACACCTTC CASTRRAGLNNYGYTF
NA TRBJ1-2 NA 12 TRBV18 TGTGCCAGCTCACCGCAGGGACAAGGCTACACCTTC CASSPQGQGYTF
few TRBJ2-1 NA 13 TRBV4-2 TGTGCCAGCAGCCCTTGGGGGCCCCATGAGCAGTTCTTC CASSPWGPHEQFF
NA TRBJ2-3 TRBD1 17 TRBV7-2 TGTGCCAGCAGCTTACCCGGACAGGGGGTTAGTGCAGATACGCAGTATTTT CASSLPGQGVSADTQYF
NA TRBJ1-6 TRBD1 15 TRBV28 TGTGCCAGCAGTTTAGGACAGGGTGGTAATTCACCCCTCCACTTT CASSLGQGGNSPLHF
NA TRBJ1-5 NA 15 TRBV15 TGTGCCACCAGCAGAGGAGCCCCTGGCAATCAGCCCCAGCATTTT CATSRGAPGNQPQHF
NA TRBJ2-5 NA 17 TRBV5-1 TGCGCCAGCAGCTTATCACAGGGATTTGGTGTGGTTGAGACCCAGTACTTC CASSLSQGFGVVETQYF
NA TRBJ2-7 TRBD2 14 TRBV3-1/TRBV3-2 TGTGCCAGCAGTCCCGGGACTAGGAACTACGAGCAGTACTTC CASSPGTRNYEQYF
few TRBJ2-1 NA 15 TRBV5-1 TGCGCCAGCAGCTTCTATGTCGTGGGAGAAAATGAGCAGTTCTTC CASSFYVVGENEQFF
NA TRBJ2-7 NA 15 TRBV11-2 TGTGCCAGCGGCGCTACCGGGACACTGAGCTACGAGCAGTACTTC CASGATGTLSYEQYF
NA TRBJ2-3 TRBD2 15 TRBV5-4 TGTGCCAGCAGCCTTAGCGGGAGGGTCACAGATACGCAGTATTTT CASSLSGRVTDTQYF
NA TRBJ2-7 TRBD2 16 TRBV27 TGTGCCAGCAGGTTCAATGGCGGGAGCCCCCTCTACGAGCAGTACTTC CASRFNGGSPLYEQYF
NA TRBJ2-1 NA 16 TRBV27 TGTGCCAGCAGTTCCTACGGGGTCAGCTCCTACAATGAGCAGTTCTTC CASSSYGVSSYNEQFF
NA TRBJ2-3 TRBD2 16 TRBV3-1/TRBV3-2 TGTGCCAGCAGACGACTAGCGGGGGGCCCGCCGGATACGCAGTATTTT CASRRLAGGPPDTQYF
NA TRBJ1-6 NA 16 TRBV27 TGTGCCAGCAGTTTTTATGGACAGAGCTATAATTCACCCCTCCACTTT CASSFYGQSYNSPLHF
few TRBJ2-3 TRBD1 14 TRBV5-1 TGCGCCAGCAGCTTGGATCAGGGGGCAGATACGCAGTATTTT CASSLDQGADTQYF
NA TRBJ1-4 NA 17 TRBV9 TGTGCCAGCAGCGTAGGTTCGCAGGGAAGGACTAATGAAAAACTGTTTTTT CASSVGSQGRTNEKLFF
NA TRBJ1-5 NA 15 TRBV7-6 TGTGCCAGCAGCTTACGCCAGGGAGGAAATCAGCCCCAGCATTTT CASSLRQGGNQPQHF
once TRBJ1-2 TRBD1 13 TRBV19 TGTGCCAGCTCCGGGACAGCTAACTATGGCTACACCTTC CASSGTANYGYTF
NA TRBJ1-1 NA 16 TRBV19 TGTGCCAGTAGTACATCGGGACACCGTATGAACACTGAAGCTTTCTTT CASSTSGHRMNTEAFF
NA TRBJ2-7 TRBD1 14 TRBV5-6 TGTGCCAGCAAGCCGGGACAGGGAGCCTACGAGCAGTACTTC CASKPGQGAYEQYF
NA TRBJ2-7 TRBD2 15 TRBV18 TGTGCCAGCTCACCGAGTCCCAGCGGGGGCTACGAGCAGTACTTC CASSPSPSGGYEQYF
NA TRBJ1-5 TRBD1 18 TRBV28 TGTGCCAGCAGTTTATTAGGGACAGGGGGATATAGCAATCAGCCCCAGCATTTT CASSLLGTGGYSNQPQHF
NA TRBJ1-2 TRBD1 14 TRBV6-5 TGTGCCAGCAGTTTAGGACAGGGAGCGCCTGGCTACACCTTC CASSLGQGAPGYTF
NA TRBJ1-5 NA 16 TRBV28 TGTGCCAGCAGAGTCCTGGAGGCTGGAGGAAATCAGCCCCAGCATTTT CASRVLEAGGNQPQHF
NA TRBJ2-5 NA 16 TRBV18 TGTGCCAGCTCACCACCGAATCTAGGCGCACAAGAGACCCAGTACTTC CASSPPNLGAQETQYF